This entry features one TCR beta chain sequence. Trimming removed 8 bases from V and 5 bases from J; junction bases left unmatched: 5. This CDR3 region has 13 residues. Germline V CDR1 and CDR2: MNHEY, SVGAGI. Random hexamers were used to reverse transcribe the RNA input (roughly 0.5 to 1 ug). TCRdb re-analysed the immunoSEQ multiplex PCR reads in MiXCR, keeping a single row per CDR3 protein. The data show under 200,000 distinct CDR3 sequences, around 95% seen once. The sample originates from a study of CD8 T cells in Susac syndrome. The sample was CD4+ T cells from PBMCs. The V and J genes are TRBV6-5 and TRBJ2-1; 8 nucleotides agree with TRBD2. This clonotype originated in a human donor in good health. The CDR3 protein is CASLGSGDNEQFF. The CDR3 nucleotides are TGTGCCAGCCTAGGTAGCGGGGACAATGAGCAGTTCTTC.